Following are 21 T cell receptor beta chains from one sample sequenced in a study of blood T cell repertoires in COVID-19. Profiling relied on immunoSEQ multiplex PCR, and the TCRdb table lists in-frame clones only, not all of them. The sample lists approximately 34,000 clones; roughly 92% were seen once. The sequencing sample was made of peripheral blood. The receptors shown here come from a man in his sixties with acute or convalescent COVID-19.

The chain links TRBV19 to TRBJ1-2; D gene uncertain. Trimming left V 6 bases short and J 2 bases short, with 16 bases between. Germline CDR1 LNHDA, CDR2 SQIVND (reference sequence). The CDR3 is made up of 15 amino acids. The CDR3 DNA follows: TGTGCCAGTAGCCTTTCGATGTCACTAAACTATGGCTACACCTTC. Amino acids: CASSLSMSLNYGYTF.

This sequence joins TRBV6-5 and TRBJ2-5; no clear D. The germline V gene has CDR1 MNHEY and CDR2 SVGAGI. Trimming took off 3 bases at V and 8 bases at J, with 16 bases between the two ends. This CDR3 has 14 residues. Here the CDR3 DNA reads TGTGCCAGCAGTTATAACGAAGCCTCTATTACCCAGTACTTC. Protein sequence: CASSYNEASITQYF.

J is TRBJ1-5 and V is TRBV7-2; the D gene is possibly TRBD1 (5 bases). Germline lookup yields CDR1 SGHTA and CDR2 FQGNSA. V dropped 1 base and J dropped 7 bases, with 11 bases sitting between them. The CDR3 has 14 residues. This chain's CDR3 is CASSLETAGQPQHF. As DNA, the CDR3 is TGTGCCAGCAGCTTAGAAACAGCAGGGCAGCCCCAGCATTTT.

The CDR3 loop is CASSVAPANYGYTF. The CDR3, as DNA: TGTGCCAGCAGCGTAGCACCGGCTAACTATGGCTACACCTTC. This rearrangement joins TRBV9 to TRBJ1-2; D remains ambiguous. V was trimmed by 0 bases and J by 0 bases, leaving 6 bases between them. Germline V gene data show CDR1 as SGDLS and CDR2 as YYNGEE. The CDR3 consists of 14 residues.

V and J are TRBV27 and TRBJ2-2, with TRBD2 identical over 13 bases. CDR3 size: 16 residues. The J segment lost 6 bases and the V segment lost 2 bases, leaving 3 bases of the junction unmatched. CDR1 and CDR2 from the germline V gene are MNHEY and SMNVEV (reference sequence). CDR3 nucleotides: TGTGCCAGCAGTTTAGGACTAGCGGGAGTCGCCGGGGAGCTGTTTTTT. Protein sequence: CASSLGLAGVAGELFF.

This clone was seen a few times. The rearrangement joins TRBV5-1 to TRBJ2-2; no firm D call. The CDR3 covers 16 residues. V gave up 4 bases and J gave up 4 bases, with 17 bases separating them. The germline CDR1 and CDR2 sequences are SGHRS and YFSETQ. In DNA form, the CDR3 reads TGCGCCAGCAGCCTCCAAGACTCCGTGGGCACCGGGGAGCTGTTTTTT. It yields the protein CASSLQDSVGTGELFF.

This chain uses TRBV20-1 with TRBJ2-5, with D perhaps TRBD2 (7 bases). CDR1 is DFQATT, CDR2 SNEGSKA, per germline (reference sequence). V lost 3 bases, J lost 2 bases, and 16 bases lay in between. CDR3 length: 15 residues. The CDR3 region has the DNA TGCAGTGCTAGTGTCTTTCGGGGGGCGCAAGAGACCCAGTACTTC. Protein: CSASVFRGAQETQYF.

This clone was seen once. The chain joins TRBV18 to TRBJ2-2; a weak D match, TRBD1 (6 bases). Germline V gene sequence: CDR1 KGHSH, CDR2 LQKENI. V shed 3 bases and J shed 5 bases, with 13 bases lying between them. This CDR3 is built from 15 residues. CDR3: CASSPGQRVTGELFF. The CDR3 region has the DNA TGTGCCAGCTCACCCGGACAGAGGGTGACCGGGGAGCTGTTTTTT.

The chain has TRBV6-5 and TRBJ1-4; TRBD1 agrees at 9 bases. CDR1 is MNHEY and CDR2 is SVGAGI in the germline V gene. Trimming removed 6 bases from V and 8 bases from J; junction bases left unmatched: 10. The CDR3 length is 15 residues. The CDR3, as DNA: TGTGCCAGCAGGACTTGGGGGACAGGGCACGAAAAACTGTTTTTT. This translates into CASRTWGTGHEKLFF.

The chain recombines TRBV19 with TRBJ1-2; the match to TRBD1 covers 9 bases. This CDR3 is 15 amino acids long. With 5 bases clipped from V and 2 bases from J, the junction kept 6 bases outside the gene matches. The germline V gene encodes CDR1 LNHDA and CDR2 SQIVND (reference sequence). As DNA, the CDR3 is TGTGCCAGTAGTCCGGGACAGGGTGGCAACTATGGCTACACCTTC. Residues: CASSPGQGGNYGYTF.

The rearrangement joins TRBV13 to TRBJ2-2, with a possible D match to TRBD2 (6 bases). V lost 0 bases, J lost 3 bases, and 14 bases lay in between. The length of the CDR3 is 17 residues. Germline assignment: CDR1 PRHDT and CDR2 FYEKMQ (reference sequence). As DNA, the CDR3 is TGTGCCAGCAGCTTAGGCCTAACGGGAGTTTACACCGGGGAGCTGTTTTTT. Its translation: CASSLGLTGVYTGELFF. The full variable domain, rest sourced from reference TRBV13 and TRBJ2-2, is AAGVIQSPRHLIKEKRETATLKCYPIPRHDTVYWYQQGPGQDPQFLISFYEKMQSDKGSIPDRFSAQQFSDYHSELNMSSLELGDSALYFCASSLGLTGVYTGELFFGEGSRLTVL.

The chain recombines TRBV30 with TRBJ1-2; no definite D call. Trimming left V 5 bases short and J 5 bases short, with 15 bases between. Germline CDR1 reads GTSNPN; CDR2 reads SVGIG (reference sequence). CDR3 length: 13 residues. For the CDR3, the DNA is TGTGCCTGGGCCCAAGGAGAGGAGTATGGCTACACCTTC. Translated, it gives CAWAQGEEYGYTF.

The chain recombines TRBV19 with TRBJ2-4; 9 bases match TRBD2. Unmatched junction bases numbered 5, after V lost 5 bases and J lost 0 bases. The CDR3 is made up of 16 amino acids. Germline values: CDR1 LNHDA, CDR2 SQIVND (reference sequence). CDR3 residues: CASSHSGSVAKNIQYF. The CDR3 DNA is TGTGCCAGTAGTCATAGCGGGAGCGTAGCCAAAAACATTCAGTACTTC.

V is TRBV24-1 and J is TRBJ2-1; the D gene is possibly TRBD2 (5 bases). V was cut by 4 bases and J by 7 bases, with 22 bases left in between. The CDR3 extends over 17 amino acids. The germline CDR1 and CDR2 sequences are KGHDR and SFDVKD. The CDR3 sequence is CATSDDRTFQFGNEQFF. CDR3 in DNA: TGTGCCACCAGTGACGACCGGACTTTTCAATTTGGGAATGAGCAGTTCTTC.

The chain is built from TRBV7-9 and TRBJ2-5; TRBD1 matches 9 bases. Germline CDR1 reads SEHNR; CDR2 reads FQNEAQ (reference sequence). V shed 5 bases and J 5 bases; nucleotides not matched to a gene: 6. CDR3 length: 14 residues. DNA of the CDR3: TGTGCCAGCAGCCCTACAGGGGGCTGGGAGACCCAGTACTTC. Translated, it gives CASSPTGGWETQYF.

This clone was seen once. The chain is built from TRBV9 and TRBJ2-5, with 9 bases matching TRBD1. This CDR3 is 15 amino acids long. The V gene's germline CDR1 is SGDLS and CDR2 YYNGEE. Losses at the gene ends were 4 bases for V and 2 bases for J; bases not matched to a gene: 6. CDR3 residues: CASSREGQGQETQYF. DNA for the CDR3: TGTGCCAGCAGCAGAGAAGGACAGGGGCAAGAGACCCAGTACTTC.

This rearrangement joins TRBV11-3 to TRBJ2-1; D gene uncertain. V was clipped by 1 base and J by 9 bases, with 10 bases between them. Germline loops: CDR1 SGHNT, CDR2 YENEEA. The CDR3 runs to 13 residues. CDR3 protein: CASSLVSASEQFF. CDR3 in DNA: TGTGCCAGCAGCTTAGTAAGTGCGAGTGAGCAGTTCTTC.

This chain joins TRBV24-1 and TRBJ2-4; TRBD1 agrees at 7 bases. The trim removed 4 bases at V and 1 base at J, leaving 15 bases unmatched. Germline values: CDR1 KGHDR, CDR2 SFDVKD. CDR3 length: 19 residues. CDR3 nucleotides: TGTGCCACCAGTGAGTACAGGGGCACTAGAGGGTTTGCCAAAAACATTCAGTACTTC. Translated: CATSEYRGTRGFAKNIQYF.

The chain joins TRBV5-5 to TRBJ1-3; D is unresolved. Between the trimmed V and J ends, which lost 0 bases and 4 bases, there was a span of 11 bases. The CDR3 consists of 15 residues. Germline CDR1 and CDR2: SGHKS and YYEKEE (reference sequence). The CDR3, as DNA: TGTGCCAGCAGCTTGGAGCCCCCGGTCGGAAACACCATATATTTT. Its translation is CASSLEPPVGNTIYF.

V and J are TRBV6-5 and TRBJ2-5; no firm D call. The V end lost 6 bases, the J end lost 7 bases, and 21 bases lay between the germline ends. CDR3 length equals 15 residues. CDR1 and CDR2 (germline): MNHEY, SVGAGI. This CDR3 reads CASSQLRSGNGTQYF. CDR3 DNA: TGTGCCAGCAGCCAGTTACGATCAGGAAACGGGACCCAGTACTTC.

The chain links TRBV19 to TRBJ1-3; 9 nucleotides match TRBD1. Germline V gives CDR1 LNHDA, CDR2 SQIVND (reference sequence). V lost 4 bases and J lost 0; bases outside the gene matches: 4. CDR3 length: 16 amino acids. CDR3: CASSTGTGHSGNTIYF. The DNA of the CDR3 is TGTGCCAGTAGTACTGGGACAGGGCACTCTGGAAACACCATATATTTT.